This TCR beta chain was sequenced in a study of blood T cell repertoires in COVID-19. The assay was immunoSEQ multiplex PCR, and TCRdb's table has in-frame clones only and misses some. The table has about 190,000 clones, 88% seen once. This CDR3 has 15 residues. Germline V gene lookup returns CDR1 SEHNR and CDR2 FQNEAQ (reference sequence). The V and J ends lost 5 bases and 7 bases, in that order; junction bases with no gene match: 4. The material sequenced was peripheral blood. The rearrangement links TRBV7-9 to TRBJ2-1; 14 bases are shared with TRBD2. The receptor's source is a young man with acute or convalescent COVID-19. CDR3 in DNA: TGTGCCAGCAGCCGGACTAGCGGGAGGTGGAATGAGCAGTTCTTC. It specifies CASSRTSGRWNEQFF. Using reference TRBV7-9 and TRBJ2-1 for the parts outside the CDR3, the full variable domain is DTGVSQNPRHKITKRGQNVTFRCDPISEHNRLYWYRQTLGQGPEFLTYFQNEAQLEKSRLLSDRFSAERPKGSFSTLEIQRTEQGDSAMYLCASSRTSGRWNEQFFGPGTRLTVL.